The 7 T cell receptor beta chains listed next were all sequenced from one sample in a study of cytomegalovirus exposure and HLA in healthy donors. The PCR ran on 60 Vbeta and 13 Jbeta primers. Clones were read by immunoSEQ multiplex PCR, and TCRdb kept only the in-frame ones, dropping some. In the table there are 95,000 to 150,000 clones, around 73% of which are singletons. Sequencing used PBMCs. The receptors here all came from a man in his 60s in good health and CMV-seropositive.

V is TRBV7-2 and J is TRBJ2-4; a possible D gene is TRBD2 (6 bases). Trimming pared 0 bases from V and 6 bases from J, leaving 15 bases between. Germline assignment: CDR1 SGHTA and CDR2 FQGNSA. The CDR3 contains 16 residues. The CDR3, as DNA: TGTGCCAGCAGCTTAGCGGGGACCATCGGGGGAAACATTCAGTACTTC. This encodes CASSLAGTIGGNIQYF.

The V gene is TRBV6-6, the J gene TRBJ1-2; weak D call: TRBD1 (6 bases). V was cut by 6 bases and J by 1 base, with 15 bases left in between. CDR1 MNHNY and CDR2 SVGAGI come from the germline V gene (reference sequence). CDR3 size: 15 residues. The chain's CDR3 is CASSPRDNHNYGYTF. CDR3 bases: TGTGCCAGCAGCCCCAGGGACAACCATAACTATGGCTACACCTTC.

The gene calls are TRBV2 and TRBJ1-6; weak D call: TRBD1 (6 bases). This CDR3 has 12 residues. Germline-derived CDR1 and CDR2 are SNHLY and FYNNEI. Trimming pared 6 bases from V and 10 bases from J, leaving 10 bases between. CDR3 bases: TGTGCCAGCAGAACAGGGCAATCACCCCTCCACTTT. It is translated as CASRTGQSPLHF.

The chain's CDR3 is CASSRQFNGEKLFF. The CDR3 bases are TGTGCCAGCAGCCGACAGTTCAACGGGGAAAAACTGTTTTTT. The chain has TRBV5-4 and TRBJ1-4; a weak D match, TRBD1 (5 bases). The germline CDR1 and CDR2 sequences are SGHNT and YYREEE (reference sequence). This CDR3 has 14 residues. The germline V and J ends were trimmed by 4 bases and 8 bases, with 15 bases remaining between them.

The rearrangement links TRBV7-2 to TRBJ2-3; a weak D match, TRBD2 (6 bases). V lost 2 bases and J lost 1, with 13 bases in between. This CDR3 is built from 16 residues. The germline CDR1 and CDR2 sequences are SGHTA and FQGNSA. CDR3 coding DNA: TGTGCCAGCAGCTTATCGCTAGCGAGGGGCACAGATACGCAGTATTTT. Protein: CASSLSLARGTDTQYF.

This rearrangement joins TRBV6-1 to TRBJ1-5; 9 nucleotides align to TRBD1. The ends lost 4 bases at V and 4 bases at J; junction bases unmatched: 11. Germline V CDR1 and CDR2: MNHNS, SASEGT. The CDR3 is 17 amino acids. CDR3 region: CASSGRGGTGRNQPQHF. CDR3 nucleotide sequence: TGTGCCAGCAGTGGGAGGGGCGGGACAGGGAGAAATCAGCCCCAGCATTTT.

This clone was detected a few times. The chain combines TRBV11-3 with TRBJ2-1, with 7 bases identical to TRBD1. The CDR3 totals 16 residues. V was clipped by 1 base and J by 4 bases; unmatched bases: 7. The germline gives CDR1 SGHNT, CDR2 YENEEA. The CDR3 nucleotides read TGTGCCAGCAGCTTAGCCGGGACAGACGATTACAATGAGCAGTTCTTC. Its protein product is CASSLAGTDDYNEQFF.